This is a list of T cell receptor beta chains from one sample in a study of patients and donors after allogeneic stem cell transplantation. A single record per CDR3 protein comes from TCRdb applying MiXCR to the RT-PCR reads. The sample carries 900,000 to 1,000,000 distinct CDR3 sequences, roughly 18% recorded once. Sequenced: blood, either unsorted or a sorted T cell fraction (not recorded which). The receptors shown here come from a human donor who was either an allogeneic HSCT recipient or a stem cell or donor lymphocyte infusion donor (not recorded which). It is not recorded whose cells these are; they may come from a transplant donor. Each CDR3 is given with its conserved first and last residue. Each record gives: V gene, clone size, J gene, D gene, CDR3 DNA, CDR3 protein. A D gene is named only where the DNA matches it firmly. Only some rows state a clone size, as once, few, many or a class for expanded clones.

V gene: TRBV9; clone size: few; J gene: TRBJ2-2; D gene: TRBD1; CDR3 DNA: TGTGCCAGCAGCGTAGACGAGACAGGGAGTGTTAGCGGGGAGCTGTTTTTT; CDR3 protein: CASSVDETGSVSGELFF
V gene: TRBV4-3; clone size: NA; J gene: TRBJ1-5; D gene: NA; CDR3 DNA: TGCGCCAGCAGCCAAGATGAAATGCAGCCCCAGCATTTT; CDR3 protein: CASSQDEMQPQHF
V gene: TRBV20-1; clone size: few; J gene: TRBJ2-5; D gene: TRBD1; CDR3 DNA: TGCAGTGCTCGGTTAACAGGGGTGGCAGAGACCCAGTACTTC; CDR3 protein: CSARLTGVAETQYF
V gene: TRBV20-1; clone size: NA; J gene: TRBJ2-6; D gene: NA; CDR3 DNA: TGCAGTGCAACGGACAGTAGCTCTGGGGCCAACGTCCTGACTTTC; CDR3 protein: CSATDSSSGANVLTF
V gene: TRBV5-1; clone size: few; J gene: TRBJ2-1; D gene: NA; CDR3 DNA: TGCGCCAGCAGCTTGGGGACAAAAAGCAATGAGCAGTTCTTC; CDR3 protein: CASSLGTKSNEQFF
V gene: TRBV9; clone size: many; J gene: TRBJ2-1; D gene: NA; CDR3 DNA: TGTGCCAGCAGCGTAGCCGGGACAACGGGCTACAATGAGCAGTTCTTC; CDR3 protein: CASSVAGTTGYNEQFF
V gene: TRBV5-1; clone size: NA; J gene: TRBJ2-1; D gene: NA; CDR3 DNA: TGCGCCAGCAGCTTGGCCGATGCCTACAATGAGCAGTTCTTC; CDR3 protein: CASSLADAYNEQFF
V gene: TRBV5-4; clone size: NA; J gene: TRBJ1-1; D gene: NA; CDR3 DNA: TGTGCCAGCAGCTTGGTGCAGGGCCCGAACGCTGAAGCTTTCTTT; CDR3 protein: CASSLVQGPNAEAFF
V gene: TRBV5-1; clone size: NA; J gene: TRBJ2-7; D gene: TRBD2; CDR3 DNA: TGCGCCAGCAGCATGGGGACTAGCGGCTACGAGCAGTACTTC; CDR3 protein: CASSMGTSGYEQYF
V gene: TRBV9; clone size: few; J gene: TRBJ1-1; D gene: NA; CDR3 DNA: TGTGCCAGCAGCGAGTGGCCGAACACTGAAGCTTTCTTT; CDR3 protein: CASSEWPNTEAFF
V gene: TRBV12-3/TRBV12-4; clone size: few; J gene: TRBJ2-7; D gene: NA; CDR3 DNA: TGTGCCAGCACTGTGACAGGAGCCTACGAGCAGTACTTC; CDR3 protein: CASTVTGAYEQYF
V gene: TRBV20-1; clone size: few; J gene: TRBJ1-1; D gene: NA; CDR3 DNA: TGCAGTGGATCCCAAGCAGTGTGGAACACTGAAGCTTTCTTT; CDR3 protein: CSGSQAVWNTEAFF
V gene: TRBV3-1; clone size: few; J gene: TRBJ2-1; D gene: NA; CDR3 DNA: TGTGCCAGCTCTTACACTGTTAGCTCCTACAATGAGCAGTTCTTC; CDR3 protein: CASSYTVSSYNEQFF
V gene: TRBV9; clone size: NA; J gene: TRBJ2-7; D gene: TRBD1; CDR3 DNA: TGTGCCAGCAGCCCCGCGGGACAGGTCTACGAGCAGTACTTC; CDR3 protein: CASSPAGQVYEQYF